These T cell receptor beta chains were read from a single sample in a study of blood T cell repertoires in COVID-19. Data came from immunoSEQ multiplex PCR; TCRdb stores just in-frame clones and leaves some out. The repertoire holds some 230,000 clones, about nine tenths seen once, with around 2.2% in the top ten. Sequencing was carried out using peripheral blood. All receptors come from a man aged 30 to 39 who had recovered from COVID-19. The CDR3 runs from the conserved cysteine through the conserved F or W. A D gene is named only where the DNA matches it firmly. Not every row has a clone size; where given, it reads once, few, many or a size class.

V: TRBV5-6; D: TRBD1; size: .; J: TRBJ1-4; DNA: TGTGCCAGCAGCCAGAACAGGGGGCCTGGAGAAAAACTGTTTTTT; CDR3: CASSQNRGPGEKLFF
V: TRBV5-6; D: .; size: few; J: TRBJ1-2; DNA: TGTGCCAGCAGCCCAAATCACAGGGCCGGCGGCTACACCTTC; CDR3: CASSPNHRAGGYTF
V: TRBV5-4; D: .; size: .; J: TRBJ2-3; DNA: TGTGCCAGCAGCTTGAGCGGTAGCACAGATACGCAGTATTTT; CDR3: CASSLSGSTDTQYF
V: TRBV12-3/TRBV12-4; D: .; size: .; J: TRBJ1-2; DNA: TGTGCCAGCAGTTTATACGGGGACTATGGCTACACCTTC; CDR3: CASSLYGDYGYTF
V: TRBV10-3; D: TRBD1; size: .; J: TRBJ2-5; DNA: TGTGCCATCAGTGAGGGACAGGGTTTTGATACGCAAGAGACCCAGTACTTC; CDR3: CAISEGQGFDTQETQYF
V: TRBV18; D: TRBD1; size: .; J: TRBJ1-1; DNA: TGTGCCAGCTCACCGATCGGGACAGGGGGCAACACTGAAGCTTTCTTT; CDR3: CASSPIGTGGNTEAFF
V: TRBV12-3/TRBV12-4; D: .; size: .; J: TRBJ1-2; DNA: TGTGCCAGCAGTGCGGGGGATGGCTACACCTTC; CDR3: CASSAGDGYTF
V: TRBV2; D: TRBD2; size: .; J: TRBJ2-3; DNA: TGTGCCAGCAGAGAACTAGCGGGGGGGGGCACAGATACGCAGTATTTT; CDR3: CASRELAGGGTDTQYF
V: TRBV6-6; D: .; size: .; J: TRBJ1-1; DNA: TGTGCCAGCAGGGAAAACCAGGGCCCCTCTGAAGCTTTCTTT; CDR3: CASRENQGPSEAFF
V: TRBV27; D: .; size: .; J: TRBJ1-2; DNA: TGTGCCAGCAGTTTATCGGGGGGGGAGTATGGCTACACCTTC; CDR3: CASSLSGGEYGYTF
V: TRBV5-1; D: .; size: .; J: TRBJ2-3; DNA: TGCGCCAGCAGCTTGGGTGGGGACTCTAGCACAGATACGCAGTATTTT; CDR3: CASSLGGDSSTDTQYF
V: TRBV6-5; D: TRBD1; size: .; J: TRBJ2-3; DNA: TGTGCCAGCAGTACAGGGGGAACAGATACGCAGTATTTT; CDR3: CASSTGGTDTQYF
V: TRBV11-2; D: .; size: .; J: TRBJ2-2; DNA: TGTGCCAGCAGCCGTGGGGAAGGGAGAAACACCGGGGAGCTGTTTTTT; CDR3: CASSRGEGRNTGELFF
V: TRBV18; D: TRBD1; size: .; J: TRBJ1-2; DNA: TGTGCCAGCTCACAGGACAGGGGAGACTATGGCTACACCTTC; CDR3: CASSQDRGDYGYTF
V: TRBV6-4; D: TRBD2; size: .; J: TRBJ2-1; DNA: TGTGCCAGCAGTGACTCGAGTAGCGGGGGGGCTGCTGAGCAGTTCTTC; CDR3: CASSDSSSGGAAEQFF
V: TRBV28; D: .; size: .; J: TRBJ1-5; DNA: TGTGCCAGCAGTTTTGGGTGGCGGGGTACTAGCAATCAGCCCCAGCATTTT; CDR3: CASSFGWRGTSNQPQHF
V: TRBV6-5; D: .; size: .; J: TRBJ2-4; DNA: TGTGCCAGCAGATTGAGTGGTGAAAACATTCAGTACTTC; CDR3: CASRLSGENIQYF
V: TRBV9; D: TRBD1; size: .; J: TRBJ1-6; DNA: TGTGCCAGCAGCCCCCCCCACGACAGGGGTAATTCACCCCTCCACTTT; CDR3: CASSPPHDRGNSPLHF
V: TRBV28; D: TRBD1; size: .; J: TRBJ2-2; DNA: TGTGCCAGCATTGAACGGGGACAGGGGCGGACCGGGGAGCTGTTTTTT; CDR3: CASIERGQGRTGELFF
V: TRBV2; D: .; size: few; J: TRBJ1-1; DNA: TGTGCCAGCAGTTACAGTGGCACTGAAGCTTTCTTT; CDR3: CASSYSGTEAFF
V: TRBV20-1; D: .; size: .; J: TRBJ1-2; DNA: TGCAGTGCCCCGTGGCAGGATGGCTACACCTTC; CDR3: CSAPWQDGYTF
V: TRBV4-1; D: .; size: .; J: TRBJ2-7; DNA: TGCGCCAGCAGCCCCTCCTGGGCTTCCGACGAGCAGTACTTC; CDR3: CASSPSWASDEQYF
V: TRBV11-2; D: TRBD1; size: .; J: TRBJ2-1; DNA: TGTGCCAGCAGCTTCTTAGGGACAGGGTCCTACAATGAGCAGTTCTTC; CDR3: CASSFLGTGSYNEQFF